This T cell receptor beta chain was retrieved from a study of blood T cell repertoires in COVID-19. This clone was seen just once. CDR3 length: 14 amino acids. Losses at the gene ends were 4 bases for V and 11 bases for J; bases not matched to a gene: 12. CDR1 and CDR2 from the germline V gene are SGHRS and YFSETQ. Original analysis: Using reference gene primer amplification, nucleated cell counts were estimated. Profiling relied on immunoSEQ multiplex PCR, and the TCRdb table lists in-frame clones only, not all of them. V and J calls plus clone size are reproduced from that table; the DNA served to infer D and trimming. The sample has under 200,000 clones; approximately 80% are singletons.

Specimen: peripheral blood. V usage is TRBV5-1 and J usage is TRBJ1-1, with 9 positions matching TRBD1. The receptor was isolated from a man aged 55 to 69 with acute or convalescent COVID-19. CDR3 region: CASSPDRGRVDAFF. CDR3 bases: TGCGCCAGCAGCCCGGACAGGGGACGAGTGGACGCTTTCTTT.